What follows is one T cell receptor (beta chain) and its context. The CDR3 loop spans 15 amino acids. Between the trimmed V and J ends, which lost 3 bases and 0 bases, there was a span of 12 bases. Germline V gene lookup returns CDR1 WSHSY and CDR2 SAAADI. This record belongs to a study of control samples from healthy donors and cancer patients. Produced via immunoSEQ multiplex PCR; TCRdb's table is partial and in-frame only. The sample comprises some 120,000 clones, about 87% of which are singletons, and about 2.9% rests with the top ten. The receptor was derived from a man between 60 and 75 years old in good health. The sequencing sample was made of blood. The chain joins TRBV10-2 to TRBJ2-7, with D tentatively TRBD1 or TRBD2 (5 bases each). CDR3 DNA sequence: TGCGCCAGCAGTGAAGGGGCAGGAGGCTCCTACGAGCAGTACTTC. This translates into CASSEGAGGSYEQYF.